The present entry profiles one T cell receptor beta chain with its context. This record belongs to a study of resident and recirculating memory T cells in vitiligo. The germline V gene encodes CDR1 SGHTA and CDR2 FQGNSA. CDR3 size: 15 residues. Trimming left V 5 bases short and J 9 bases short, with 20 bases between. TCRdb's copy holds only in-frame clones and misses some; the assay was immunoSEQ multiplex PCR. The sample lists around 76,000 clones, approximately 90% seen once, with around 4.6% in the top ten. Sequencing input: blood. The J gene is TRBJ1-5, the V gene TRBV7-2, with a possible D match to TRBD1 (5 bases). The TCR sequence derives from a male donor with vitiligo. The CDR3 DNA is TGTGCCAGCAGCCAGGGTCGGGCCGCCTTTGGGCCCCAGCATTTT. Translating it yields CASSQGRAAFGPQHF.